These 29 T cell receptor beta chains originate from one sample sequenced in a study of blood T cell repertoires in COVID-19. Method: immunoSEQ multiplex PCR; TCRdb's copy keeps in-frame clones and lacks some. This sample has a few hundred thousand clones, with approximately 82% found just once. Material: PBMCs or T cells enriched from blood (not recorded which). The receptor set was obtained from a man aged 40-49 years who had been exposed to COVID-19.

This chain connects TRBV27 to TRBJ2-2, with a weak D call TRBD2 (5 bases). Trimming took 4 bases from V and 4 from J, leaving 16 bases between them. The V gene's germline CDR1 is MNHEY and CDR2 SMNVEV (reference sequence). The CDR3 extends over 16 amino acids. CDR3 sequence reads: CASSSILGLGTGELFF. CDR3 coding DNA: TGTGCCAGCAGTTCGATATTAGGACTGGGCACCGGGGAGCTGTTTTTT.

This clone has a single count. CDR3 sequence reads: CASSQEWRIYEQYF. CDR3 coding DNA: TGCGCCAGCAGCCAAGAATGGAGGATCTACGAGCAGTACTTC. The V call is TRBV4-1, the J call TRBJ2-7, with a weak D call TRBD2 (5 bases). The V end was cut by 0 bases, the J end by 3 bases, with 9 bases between. The germline CDR1 and CDR2 sequences are MGHRA and YSYEKL. This CDR3 is built from 14 residues.

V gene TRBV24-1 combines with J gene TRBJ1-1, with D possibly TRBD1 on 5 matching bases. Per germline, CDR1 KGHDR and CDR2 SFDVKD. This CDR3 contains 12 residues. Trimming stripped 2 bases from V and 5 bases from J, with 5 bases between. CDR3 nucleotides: TGTGCCACCAGTGATTCAGGGACTGAAGCTTTCTTT. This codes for CATSDSGTEAFF.

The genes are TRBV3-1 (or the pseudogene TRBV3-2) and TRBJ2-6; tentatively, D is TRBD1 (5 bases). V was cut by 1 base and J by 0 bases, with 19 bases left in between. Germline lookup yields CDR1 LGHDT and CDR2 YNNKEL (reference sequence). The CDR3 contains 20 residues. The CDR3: CASSQGAARQTPSGANVLTF. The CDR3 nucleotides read TGTGCCAGCAGCCAAGGCGCCGCCAGACAGACTCCCTCTGGGGCCAACGTCCTGACTTTC.

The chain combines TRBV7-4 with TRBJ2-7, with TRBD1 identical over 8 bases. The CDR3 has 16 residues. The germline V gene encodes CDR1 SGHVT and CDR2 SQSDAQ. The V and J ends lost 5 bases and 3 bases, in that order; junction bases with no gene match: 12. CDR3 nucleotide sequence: TGTGCCAGCAGCCCTGGGACAGGACAGGCAGACTACGAGCAGTACTTC. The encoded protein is CASSPGTGQADYEQYF.

The CDR3 is CASYPDRTYEQYF. CDR3 bases: TGCGCCAGCTACCCGGACAGGACCTACGAGCAGTACTTC. The rearrangement links TRBV5-1 to TRBJ2-7; 7 bases agree with TRBD1. V trimming: 7 bases; J trimming: 2 bases; junction bases outside the gene matches: 6. CDR1 and CDR2 (germline): SGHRS, YFSETQ. This CDR3 region has 13 residues.

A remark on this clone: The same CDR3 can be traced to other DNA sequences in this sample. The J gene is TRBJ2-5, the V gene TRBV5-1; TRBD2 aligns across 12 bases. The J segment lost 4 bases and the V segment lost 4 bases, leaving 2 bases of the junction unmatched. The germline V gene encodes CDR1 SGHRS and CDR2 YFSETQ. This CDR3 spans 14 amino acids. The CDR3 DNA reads TGCGCCAGCAGCCCGGGACTAGCGGGAGAGACCCAGTACTTC. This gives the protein CASSPGLAGETQYF.

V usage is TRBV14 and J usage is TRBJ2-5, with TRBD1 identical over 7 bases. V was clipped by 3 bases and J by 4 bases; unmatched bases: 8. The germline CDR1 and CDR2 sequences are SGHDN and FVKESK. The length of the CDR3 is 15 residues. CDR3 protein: CASSQLQGSRETQYF. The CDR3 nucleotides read TGTGCCAGCAGCCAGCTACAGGGGTCGCGAGAGACCCAGTACTTC.

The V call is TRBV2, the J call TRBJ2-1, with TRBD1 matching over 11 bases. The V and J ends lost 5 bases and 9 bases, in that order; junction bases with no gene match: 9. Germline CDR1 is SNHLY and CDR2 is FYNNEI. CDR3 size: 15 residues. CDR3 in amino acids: CASSSGQGAPSEQFF. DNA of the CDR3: TGTGCCAGCAGTTCAGGACAGGGGGCGCCCAGTGAGCAGTTCTTC.

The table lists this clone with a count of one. This chain's CDR3 is CASSPGLGSYEQYF. The CDR3, as DNA: TGCGCCAGCAGCCCGGGTTTGGGCTCCTACGAGCAGTACTTC. The chain joins TRBV5-1 to TRBJ2-7; D is unresolved. The V and J ends lost 4 bases and 0 bases respectively, with 11 bases between them. Looked up from germline, CDR1 is SGHRS and CDR2 is YFSETQ. The CDR3 contains 14 residues.

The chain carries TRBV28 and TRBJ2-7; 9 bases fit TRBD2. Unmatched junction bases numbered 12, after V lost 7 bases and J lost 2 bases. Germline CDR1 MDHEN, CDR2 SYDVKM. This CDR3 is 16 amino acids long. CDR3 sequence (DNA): TGTGCCAGCAACCTCGGGCGACTAGCGGAAACCTACGAGCAGTACTTC. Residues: CASNLGRLAETYEQYF.

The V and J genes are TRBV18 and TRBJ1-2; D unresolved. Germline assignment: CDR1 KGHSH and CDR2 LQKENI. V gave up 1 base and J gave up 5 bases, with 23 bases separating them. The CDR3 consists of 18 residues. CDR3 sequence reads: CASSPRITVASSLYGYTF. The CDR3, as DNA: TGTGCCAGCTCACCACGAATCACAGTGGCGTCGTCTTTGTATGGCTACACCTTC.

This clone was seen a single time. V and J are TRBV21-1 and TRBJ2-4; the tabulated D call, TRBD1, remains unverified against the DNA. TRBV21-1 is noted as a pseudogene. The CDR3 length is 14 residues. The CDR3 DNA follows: TGTGCCAGCAGCATCCGCAGGCCTAAGACGGTTCAGTACTTC. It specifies CASSIRRPKTVQYF.

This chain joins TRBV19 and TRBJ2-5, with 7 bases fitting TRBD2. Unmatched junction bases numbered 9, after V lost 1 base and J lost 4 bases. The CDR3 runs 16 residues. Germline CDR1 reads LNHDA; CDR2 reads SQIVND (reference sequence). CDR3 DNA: TGTGCCAGTAGTATAGGAGCACTAGCGCACGGAGAGACCCAGTACTTC. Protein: CASSIGALAHGETQYF.

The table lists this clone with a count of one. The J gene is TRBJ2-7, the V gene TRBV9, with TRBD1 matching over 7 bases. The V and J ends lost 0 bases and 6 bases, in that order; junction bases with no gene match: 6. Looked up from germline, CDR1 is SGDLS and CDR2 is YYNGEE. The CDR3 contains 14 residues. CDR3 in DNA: TGTGCCAGCAGCGTAGGACAGGGTGGGAGCGAGCAGTACTTC. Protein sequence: CASSVGQGGSEQYF.

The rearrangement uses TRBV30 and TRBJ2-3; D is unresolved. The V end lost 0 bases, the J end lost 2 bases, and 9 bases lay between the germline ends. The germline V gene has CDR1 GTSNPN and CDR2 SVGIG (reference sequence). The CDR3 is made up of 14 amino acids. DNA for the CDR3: TGTGCCTGGAGTGTACTTCCCCCCACAGATACGCAGTATTTT. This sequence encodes CAWSVLPPTDTQYF.

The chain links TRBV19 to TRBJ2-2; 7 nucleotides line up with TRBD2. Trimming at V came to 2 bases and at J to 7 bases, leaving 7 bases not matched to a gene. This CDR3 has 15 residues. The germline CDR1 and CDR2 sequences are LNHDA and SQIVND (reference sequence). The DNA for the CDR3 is TGTGCCAGTAGTATAAACCGTCTAGCGGACGGGGAGCTGTTTTTT. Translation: CASSINRLADGELFF.

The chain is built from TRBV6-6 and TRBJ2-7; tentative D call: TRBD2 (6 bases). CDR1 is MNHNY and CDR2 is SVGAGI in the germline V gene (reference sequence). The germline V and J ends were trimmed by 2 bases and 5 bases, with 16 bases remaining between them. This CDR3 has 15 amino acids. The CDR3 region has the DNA TGTGCCAGCAGTTACGGGGCGGGAATGCTCAACGAGCAGTACTTC. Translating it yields CASSYGAGMLNEQYF.

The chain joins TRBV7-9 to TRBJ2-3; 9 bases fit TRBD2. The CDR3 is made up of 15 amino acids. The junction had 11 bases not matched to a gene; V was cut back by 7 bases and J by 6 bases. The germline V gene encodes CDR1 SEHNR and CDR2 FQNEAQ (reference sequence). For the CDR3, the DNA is TGTGCCAGCAACATTAAACTAGCGGGCGTGGATACGCAGTATTTT. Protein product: CASNIKLAGVDTQYF.

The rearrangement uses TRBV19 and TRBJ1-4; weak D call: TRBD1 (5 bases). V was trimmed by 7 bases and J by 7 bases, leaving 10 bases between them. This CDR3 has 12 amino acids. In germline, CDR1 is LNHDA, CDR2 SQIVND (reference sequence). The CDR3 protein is CASKGLLEKLFF. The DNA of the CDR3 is TGTGCCAGTAAGGGACTGCTTGAAAAACTGTTTTTT.

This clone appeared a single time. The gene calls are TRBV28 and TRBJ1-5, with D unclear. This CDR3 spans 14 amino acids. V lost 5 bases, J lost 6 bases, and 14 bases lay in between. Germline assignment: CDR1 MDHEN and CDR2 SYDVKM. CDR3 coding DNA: TGTGCCAGCAGTCCCCCGGGGTCGGGTCAGCCCCAGCATTTT. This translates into CASSPPGSGQPQHF.

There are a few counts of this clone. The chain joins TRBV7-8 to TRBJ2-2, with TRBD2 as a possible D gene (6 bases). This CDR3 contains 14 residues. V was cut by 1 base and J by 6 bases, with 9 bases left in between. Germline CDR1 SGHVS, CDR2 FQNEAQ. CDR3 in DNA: TGTGCCAGCAGCTTAGAGACGGGAGCCGGGGAGCTGTTTTTT. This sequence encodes CASSLETGAGELFF.

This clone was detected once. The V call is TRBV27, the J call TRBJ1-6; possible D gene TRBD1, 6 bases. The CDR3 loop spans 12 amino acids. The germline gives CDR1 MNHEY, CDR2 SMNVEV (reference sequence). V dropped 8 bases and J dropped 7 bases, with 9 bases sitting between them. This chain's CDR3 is CASGTINSPLHF. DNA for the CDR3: TGTGCCAGCGGGACAATCAATTCACCCCTCCACTTT.

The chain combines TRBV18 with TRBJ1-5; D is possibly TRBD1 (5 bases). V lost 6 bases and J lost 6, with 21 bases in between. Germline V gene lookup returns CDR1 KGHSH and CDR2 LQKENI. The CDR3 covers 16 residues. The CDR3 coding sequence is TGTGCCAGCTCCCAGTACGCCGGGGGAGGCGGTCAGCCCCAGCATTTT. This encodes CASSQYAGGGGQPQHF.

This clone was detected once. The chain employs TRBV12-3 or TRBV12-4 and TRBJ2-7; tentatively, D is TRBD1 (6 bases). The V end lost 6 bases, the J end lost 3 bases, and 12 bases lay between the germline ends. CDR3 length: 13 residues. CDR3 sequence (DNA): TGTGCCAGCAGAAAGACAGGCAGCTACGAGCAGTACTTC. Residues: CASRKTGSYEQYF.

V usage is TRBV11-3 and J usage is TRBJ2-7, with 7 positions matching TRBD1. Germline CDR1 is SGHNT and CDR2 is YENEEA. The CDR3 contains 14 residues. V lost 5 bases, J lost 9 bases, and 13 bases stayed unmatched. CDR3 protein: CASSLGQTLPRQYF. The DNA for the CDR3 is TGTGCCAGCAGCCTGGGACAGACCTTGCCGAGGCAGTACTTC.

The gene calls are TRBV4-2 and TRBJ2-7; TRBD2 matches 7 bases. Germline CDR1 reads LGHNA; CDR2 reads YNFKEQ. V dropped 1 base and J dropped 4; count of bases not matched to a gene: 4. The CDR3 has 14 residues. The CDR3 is CASSQGGGGYEQYF. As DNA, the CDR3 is TGTGCCAGCAGCCAAGGGGGGGGAGGGTACGAGCAGTACTTC.

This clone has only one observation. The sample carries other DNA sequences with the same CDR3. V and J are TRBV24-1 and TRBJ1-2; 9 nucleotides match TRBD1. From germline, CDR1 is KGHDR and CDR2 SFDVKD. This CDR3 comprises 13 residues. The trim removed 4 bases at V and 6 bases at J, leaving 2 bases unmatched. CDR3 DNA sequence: TGTGCCACCAGTGACGGACAGGGGCATGGCTACACCTTC. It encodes CATSDGQGHGYTF.

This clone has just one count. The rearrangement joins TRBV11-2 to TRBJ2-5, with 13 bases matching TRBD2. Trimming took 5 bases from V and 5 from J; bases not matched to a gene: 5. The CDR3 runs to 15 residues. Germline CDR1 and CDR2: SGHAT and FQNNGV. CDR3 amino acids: CASSLLAGGIETQYF. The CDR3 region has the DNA TGTGCCAGCAGCCTACTAGCGGGAGGGATCGAGACCCAGTACTTC. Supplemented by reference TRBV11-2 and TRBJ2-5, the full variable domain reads EAGVAQSPRYKIIEKRQSVAFWCNPISGHATLYWYQQILGQGPKLLIQFQNNGVVDDSQLPKDRFSAERLKGVDSTLKIQPAKLEDSAVYLCASSLLAGGIETQYFGPGTRLLVL.